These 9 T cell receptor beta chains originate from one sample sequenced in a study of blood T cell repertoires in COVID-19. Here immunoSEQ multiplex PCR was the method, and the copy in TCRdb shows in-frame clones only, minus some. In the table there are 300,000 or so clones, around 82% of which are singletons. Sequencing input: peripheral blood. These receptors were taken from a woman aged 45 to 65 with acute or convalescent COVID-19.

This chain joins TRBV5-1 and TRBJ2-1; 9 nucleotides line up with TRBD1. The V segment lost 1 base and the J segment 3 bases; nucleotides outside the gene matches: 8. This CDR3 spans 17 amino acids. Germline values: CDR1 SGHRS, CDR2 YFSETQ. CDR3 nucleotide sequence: TGCGCCAGCAGCTTGAACCCTCCGGGACAGGGCTACAATGAGCAGTTCTTC. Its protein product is CASSLNPPGQGYNEQFF.

In DNA, the CDR3 is TGCGCCAGCAGCCAAGGGTCCCGGGGCAGGGGGACGAACACCGGGGAGCTGTTTTTT. It is translated as CASSQGSRGRGTNTGELFF. The V and J genes are TRBV4-1 and TRBJ2-2; 7 nucleotides agree with TRBD1. CDR3 length equals 19 residues. Germline lookup yields CDR1 MGHRA and CDR2 YSYEKL. V shed 1 base, J shed 0 bases, and the junction held 11 bases outside the gene matches.

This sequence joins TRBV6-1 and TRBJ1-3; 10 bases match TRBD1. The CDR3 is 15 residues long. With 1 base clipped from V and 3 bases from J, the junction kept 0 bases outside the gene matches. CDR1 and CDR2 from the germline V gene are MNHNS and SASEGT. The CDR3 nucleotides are TGTGCCAGCAGTGAAGGGACAGGGGGTGGAAACACCATATATTTT. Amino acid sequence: CASSEGTGGGNTIYF.

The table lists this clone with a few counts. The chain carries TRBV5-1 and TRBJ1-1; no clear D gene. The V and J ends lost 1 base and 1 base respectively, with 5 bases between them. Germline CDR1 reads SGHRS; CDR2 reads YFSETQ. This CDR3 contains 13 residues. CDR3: CASSLLSNTEAFF. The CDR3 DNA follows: TGCGCCAGCAGCTTGCTGTCGAACACTGAAGCTTTCTTT.

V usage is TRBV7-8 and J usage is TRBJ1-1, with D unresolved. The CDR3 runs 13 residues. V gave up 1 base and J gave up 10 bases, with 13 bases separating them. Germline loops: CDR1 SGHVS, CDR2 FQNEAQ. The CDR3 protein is CASSLGLEGSAFF. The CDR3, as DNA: TGTGCCAGCAGCTTAGGGTTAGAGGGATCAGCTTTCTTT.

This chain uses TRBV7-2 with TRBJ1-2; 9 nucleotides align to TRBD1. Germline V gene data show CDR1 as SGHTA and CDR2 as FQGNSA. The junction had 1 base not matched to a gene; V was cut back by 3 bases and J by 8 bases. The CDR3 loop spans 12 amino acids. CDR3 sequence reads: CASSFGQGGYTF. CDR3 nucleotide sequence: TGTGCCAGCAGCTTCGGACAGGGGGGCTACACCTTC.

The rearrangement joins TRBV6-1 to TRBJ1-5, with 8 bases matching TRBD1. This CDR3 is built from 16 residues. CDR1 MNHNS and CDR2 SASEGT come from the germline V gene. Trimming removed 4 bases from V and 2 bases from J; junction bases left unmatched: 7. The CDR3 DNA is TGTGCCAGCAGTGGACTGACAGGGGTCGGCAATCAGCCCCAGCATTTT. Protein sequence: CASSGLTGVGNQPQHF.

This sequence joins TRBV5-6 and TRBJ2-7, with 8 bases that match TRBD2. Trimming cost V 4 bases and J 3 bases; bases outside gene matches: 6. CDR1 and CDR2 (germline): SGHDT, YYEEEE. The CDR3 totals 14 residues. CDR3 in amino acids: CASSRGLVGYEQYF. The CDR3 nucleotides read TGTGCCAGCAGCAGGGGACTAGTCGGCTACGAGCAGTACTTC.

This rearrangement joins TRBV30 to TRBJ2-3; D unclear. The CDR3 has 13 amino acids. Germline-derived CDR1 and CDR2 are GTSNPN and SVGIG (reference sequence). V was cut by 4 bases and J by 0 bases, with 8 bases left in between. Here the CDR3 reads CAWNIMSTDTQYF. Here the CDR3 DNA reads TGTGCCTGGAATATTATGAGCACAGATACGCAGTATTTT. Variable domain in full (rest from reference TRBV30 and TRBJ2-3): SQTIHQWPATLVQPVGSPLSLECTVEGTSNPNLYWYRQAAGRGLQLLFYSVGIGQISSEVPQNLSASRPQDRQFILSSKKLLLSDSGFYLCAWNIMSTDTQYFGPGTRLTVL.